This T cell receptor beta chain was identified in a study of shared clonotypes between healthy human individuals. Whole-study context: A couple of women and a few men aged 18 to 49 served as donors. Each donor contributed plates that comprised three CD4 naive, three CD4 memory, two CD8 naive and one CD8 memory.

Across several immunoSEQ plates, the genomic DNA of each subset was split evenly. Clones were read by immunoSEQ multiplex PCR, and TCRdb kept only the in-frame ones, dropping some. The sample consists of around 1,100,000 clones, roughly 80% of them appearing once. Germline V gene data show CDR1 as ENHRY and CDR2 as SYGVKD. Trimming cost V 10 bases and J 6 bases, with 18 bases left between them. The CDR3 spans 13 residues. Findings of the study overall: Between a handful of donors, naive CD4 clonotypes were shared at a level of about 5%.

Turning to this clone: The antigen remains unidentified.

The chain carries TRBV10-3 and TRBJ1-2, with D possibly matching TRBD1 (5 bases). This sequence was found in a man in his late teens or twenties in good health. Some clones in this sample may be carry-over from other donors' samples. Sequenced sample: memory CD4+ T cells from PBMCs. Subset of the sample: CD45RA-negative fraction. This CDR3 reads CATLGGREDGYTF. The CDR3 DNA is TGTGCCACCCTGGGGGGTCGGGAGGATGGCTACACCTTC.